This T cell receptor (beta chain) was sequenced in a study of shared T cell receptors in the human thymus. Here immunoSEQ multiplex PCR was the method, and the copy in TCRdb shows in-frame clones only, minus some. The sample shows 550,000 to 800,000 clones, 70% to 90% of them seen only once. This CDR3 contains 13 residues. Germline V gene data show CDR1 as SEHNR and CDR2 as FQNEAQ (reference sequence). V was trimmed by 5 bases and J by 6 bases, leaving 11 bases between them. The sample was also linked to a second study, of human thymus T cells.

The source material was thymocytes. This receptor was obtained from a girl under three years old with a congenital heart defect. The chain carries TRBV7-9 and TRBJ1-5, with unresolved D. The CDR3, as DNA: TGTGCCAGCAGCCACGCCGTGAGTCAGCCCCAGCATTTT. It is translated as CASSHAVSQPQHF.